This T cell receptor beta chain appears in the sequencing data of a study of OX40 agonist ivuxolimab in advanced cancers. Overall study context: The dose-escalation group included hepatocellular carcinoma, melanoma, renal cell carcinoma and head and neck cancer. Prior checkpoint blockade (anti-PD-1, anti-PD-L1 or anti-CTLA-4) was permitted; about 40% had it.

Generated by immunoSEQ multiplex PCR, the TCRdb table keeps only in-frame clones and is missing some. The sample has some 97,000 clones; just over 90% are singletons. V lost 1 base and J lost 3, with 19 bases in between. Germline V gene lookup returns CDR1 MGHRA and CDR2 YSYEKL. This CDR3 comprises 18 residues. The clonotype originates from an adult with an advanced solid tumor such as melanoma, head and neck, liver or kidney cancer. The V gene is TRBV4-1, the J gene TRBJ1-3; D is possibly TRBD1 (5 bases). This material consisted of CD4+ or CD8+ T cells sorted from blood, taken in a trial of the OX40 agonist ivuxolimab. The CDR3, as DNA: TGCGCCAGCAGCCAAGTTCCTCAGGGACTATCTCGTGGAAACACCATATATTTT. Translated: CASSQVPQGLSRGNTIYF.